This entry features one T cell receptor beta chain sequence. What it binds is unknown. This table comes from immunoSEQ multiplex PCR, and its TCRdb copy is limited to in-frame clones, with some not included. The table lists roughly 140,000 clones, almost 95% of them singletons. This sample was taken from a study of T cell responses to AZD1222 COVID-19 vaccine. Findings and limits, study-wide: Researchers report vaccine-associated CD4 TCRs spanning spike, with dominance at 160-218 and 743-854. There were mostly white British donors and more females than males, and clonal diversity was possibly underestimated.

The CDR3 extends over 15 amino acids. CDR1 GTSNPN and CDR2 SVGIG come from the germline V gene (reference sequence). The J segment lost 2 bases and the V segment lost 7 bases, leaving 10 bases of the junction unmatched. The starting material was peripheral blood, obtained 28 days after the second AZD1222 dose. The sequence came from an adult who received the AZD1222 COVID-19 vaccine. V gene TRBV30 combines with J gene TRBJ1-1; 10 nucleotides agree with TRBD1. The CDR3 is CAYTNRDRGNTEAFF. CDR3 bases: TGTGCCTATACAAACCGGGACAGGGGAAACACTGAAGCTTTCTTT.